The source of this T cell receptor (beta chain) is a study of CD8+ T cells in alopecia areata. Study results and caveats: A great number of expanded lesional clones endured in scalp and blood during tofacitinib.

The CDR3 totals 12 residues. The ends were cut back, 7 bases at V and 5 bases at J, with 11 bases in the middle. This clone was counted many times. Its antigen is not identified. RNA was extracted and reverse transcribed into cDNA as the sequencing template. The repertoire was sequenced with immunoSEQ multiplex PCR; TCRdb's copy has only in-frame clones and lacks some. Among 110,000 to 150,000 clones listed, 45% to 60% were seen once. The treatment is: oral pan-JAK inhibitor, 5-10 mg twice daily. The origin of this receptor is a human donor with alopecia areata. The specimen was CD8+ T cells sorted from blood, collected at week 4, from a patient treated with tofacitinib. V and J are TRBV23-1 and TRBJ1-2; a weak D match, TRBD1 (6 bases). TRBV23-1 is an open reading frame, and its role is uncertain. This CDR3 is CASTHREYGYTF. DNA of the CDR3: TGCGCCAGCACGCACAGGGAATATGGCTACACCTTC.